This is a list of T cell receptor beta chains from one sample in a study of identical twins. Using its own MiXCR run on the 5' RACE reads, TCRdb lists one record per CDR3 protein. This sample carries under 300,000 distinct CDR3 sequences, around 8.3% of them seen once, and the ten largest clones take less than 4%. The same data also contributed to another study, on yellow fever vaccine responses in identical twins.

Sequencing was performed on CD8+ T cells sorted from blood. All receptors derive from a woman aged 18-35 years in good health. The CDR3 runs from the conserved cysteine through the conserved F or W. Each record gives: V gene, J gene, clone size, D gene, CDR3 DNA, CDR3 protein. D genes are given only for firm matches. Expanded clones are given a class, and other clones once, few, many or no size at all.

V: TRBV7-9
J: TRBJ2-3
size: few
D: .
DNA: TGTGCCAGCAGCTTAGCGGGGGCAGGGCCAGGGGATACGCAGTATTTT
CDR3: CASSLAGAGPGDTQYF

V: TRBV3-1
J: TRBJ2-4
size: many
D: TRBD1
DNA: TGTGCCAGCAGCTCCCGGACAGGCCCAAACATTCAGTACTTC
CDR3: CASSSRTGPNIQYF

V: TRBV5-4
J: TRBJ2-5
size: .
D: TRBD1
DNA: TGTGCCAGCAGCAGGACAGGGGTAGGGCAAGAGACCCAGTACTTC
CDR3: CASSRTGVGQETQYF

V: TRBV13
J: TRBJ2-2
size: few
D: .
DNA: TGTGCCAGCAGCTTAGCTCCGAGGGACATTTCGAACACCGGGGAGCTGTTTTTT
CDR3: CASSLAPRDISNTGELFF

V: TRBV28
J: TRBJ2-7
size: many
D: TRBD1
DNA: TGTGCCAGCAGTTTAGGGGTGGACAGGGAGTACGAGCAGTACTTC
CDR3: CASSLGVDREYEQYF

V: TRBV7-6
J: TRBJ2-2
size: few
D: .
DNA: TGTGCCAGCAGCTTAGTGTTCGGGACCGGGGAGCTGTTTTTT
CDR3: CASSLVFGTGELFF

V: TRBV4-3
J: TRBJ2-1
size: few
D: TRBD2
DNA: TGCGCCAGCAGCCAAGAGCGGGAGCTCTACAATGAGCAGTTCTTC
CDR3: CASSQERELYNEQFF

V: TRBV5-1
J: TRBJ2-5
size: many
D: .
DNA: TGCGCCAGCAGCTCGGAGGGACGGCTGGAGACCCAGTACTTC
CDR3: CASSSEGRLETQYF

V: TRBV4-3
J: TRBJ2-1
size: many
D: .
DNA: TGCGCCAGCAGCCAAGTTAGAAGCTCCTACAATGAGCAGTTCTTC
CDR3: CASSQVRSSYNEQFF

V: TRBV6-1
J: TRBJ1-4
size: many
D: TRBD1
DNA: TGTGCCAGCAGTCATGGACAGGGAATCACTAATGAAAAACTGTTTTTT
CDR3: CASSHGQGITNEKLFF

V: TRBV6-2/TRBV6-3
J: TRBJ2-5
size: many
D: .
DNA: TGTGCCAGCAGTGGATGGACGGGACTCTACCAAGAGACCCAGTACTTC
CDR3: CASSGWTGLYQETQYF

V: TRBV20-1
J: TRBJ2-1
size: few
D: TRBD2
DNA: TGCAGTGCTAGAGATCCTAGCGGGCCTTACAATGAGCAGTTCTTC
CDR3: CSARDPSGPYNEQFF

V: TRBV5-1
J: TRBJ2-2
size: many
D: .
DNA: TGCGCCAGCAGCTTGGCCGGACCGAACCGGGAGCTGTTTTTT
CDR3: CASSLAGPNRELFF

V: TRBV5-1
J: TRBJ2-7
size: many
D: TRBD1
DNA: TGCGCCAGCAGCTTAGGACAGGGGATTCTCTACGAGCAGTACTTC
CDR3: CASSLGQGILYEQYF

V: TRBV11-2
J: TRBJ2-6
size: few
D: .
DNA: TGTGCCAGCAGACCCCTTCAGGCGGGATTATCTGGGGCCAACGTCCTGACTTTC
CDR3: CASRPLQAGLSGANVLTF

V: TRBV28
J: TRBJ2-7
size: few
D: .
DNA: TGTGCCAGCAGTTCTGAGCGGAGATACGAGCAGTACTTC
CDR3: CASSSERRYEQYF

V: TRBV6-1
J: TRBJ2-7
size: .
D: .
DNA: TGTGCCAGCAGACATAAAGACAGGTCCCTCTCCCACGAGCAGTACTTC
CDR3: CASRHKDRSLSHEQYF

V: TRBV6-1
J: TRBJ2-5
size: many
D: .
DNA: TGTGCCAGCAGTGAAGTGCAGGTTCAAGAGACCCAGTACTTC
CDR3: CASSEVQVQETQYF

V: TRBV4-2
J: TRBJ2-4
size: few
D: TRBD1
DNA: TGTGCCAGCAGCCAAGATCTGGTCGCCGACAGGGGCGAAGCCAAAAACATTCAGTACTTC
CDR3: CASSQDLVADRGEAKNIQYF

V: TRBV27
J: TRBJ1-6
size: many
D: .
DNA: TGTGCCAGCAGTACGGGACATAATAATTCACCCCTCCACTTT
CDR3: CASSTGHNNSPLHF

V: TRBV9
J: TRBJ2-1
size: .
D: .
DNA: TGTGCCAGCAGCCAGCAAGGGCACCATGAGCAGTTCTTC
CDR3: CASSQQGHHEQFF

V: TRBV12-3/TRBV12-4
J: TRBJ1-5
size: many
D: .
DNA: TGTGCCAGCAGTTTAAGGGCAGGGGATCAGCAGCCCCAGCATTTT
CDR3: CASSLRAGDQQPQHF

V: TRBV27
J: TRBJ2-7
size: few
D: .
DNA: TGTGCCAGCAGACTATCAAGGGGTGCCTACGAGCAGTACTTC
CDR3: CASRLSRGAYEQYF

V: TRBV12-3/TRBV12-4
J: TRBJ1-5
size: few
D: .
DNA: TGTGCCAGCAGTTTTGGAGGGATCAATCAGCCCCAGCATTTT
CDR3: CASSFGGINQPQHF

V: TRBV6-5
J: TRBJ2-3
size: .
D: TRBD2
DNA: TGTGCCAGCAGTTCTCGACTAGCGGGGGGGCCAGATACGCAGTATTTT
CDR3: CASSSRLAGGPDTQYF

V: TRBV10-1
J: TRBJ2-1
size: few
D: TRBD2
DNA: TGCGCCAGCAGCGCCGGGACCCAGGGACTAGCGGGAGTTTGGAATGAGCAGTTCTTC
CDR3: CASSAGTQGLAGVWNEQFF

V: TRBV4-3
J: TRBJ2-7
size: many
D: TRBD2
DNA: TGCGCCAGCAGCCAAGATTTGCCTAGCGGCGCCTACGAGCAGTACTTC
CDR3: CASSQDLPSGAYEQYF

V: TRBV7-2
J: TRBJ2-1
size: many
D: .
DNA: TGTGCCAGCAGCTACACGCCGGGACCCCCCTACAATGAGCAGTTCTTC
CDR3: CASSYTPGPPYNEQFF

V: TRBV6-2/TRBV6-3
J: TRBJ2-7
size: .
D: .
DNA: TGTGCCAGCAGTATTACCCCCTACGAGCAGTACTTC
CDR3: CASSITPYEQYF

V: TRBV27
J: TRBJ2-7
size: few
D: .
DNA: TGTGCCAGCAGTCCCCGACGGACGGGCTACGAGCAGTACTTC
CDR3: CASSPRRTGYEQYF

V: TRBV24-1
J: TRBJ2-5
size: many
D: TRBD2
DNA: TGTGCCACCAGTGTGGCGGGGGGGAACCAAGAGACCCAGTACTTC
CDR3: CATSVAGGNQETQYF

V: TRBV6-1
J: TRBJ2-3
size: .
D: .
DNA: TGTGCCAGCCTGGAGGGGCTCACAGATACGCAGTATTTT
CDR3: CASLEGLTDTQYF

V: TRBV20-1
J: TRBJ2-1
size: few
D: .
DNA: TGCAGTGCCAGAACGGACCCAGGAGGTGAGCAGTTCTTC
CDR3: CSARTDPGGEQFF

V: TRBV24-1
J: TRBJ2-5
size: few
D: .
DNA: TGTGCCACCAGTGATTTGGTTGGGGACAACCAAGAGACCCAGTACTTC
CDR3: CATSDLVGDNQETQYF

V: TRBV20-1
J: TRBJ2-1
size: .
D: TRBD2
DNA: TGCAGTGCTAGAGATTTACTAGCGGGTCATGAGCAGTTCTTC
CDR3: CSARDLLAGHEQFF

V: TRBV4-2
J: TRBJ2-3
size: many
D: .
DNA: TGTGCCAGCAGCCAAACCATCCCCGGAGACGCAAGTATCACAGATACGCAGTATTTT
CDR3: CASSQTIPGDASITDTQYF

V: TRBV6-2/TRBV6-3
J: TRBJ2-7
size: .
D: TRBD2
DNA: TGTGCCAGCAGTTACAGGACTAGCGGACCCGGAGAGCAGTACTTC
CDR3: CASSYRTSGPGEQYF

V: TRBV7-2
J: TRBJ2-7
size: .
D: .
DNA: TGTGCCAGCAGCTCAACCGATCAGGGGCCCAGCTCCTACGAGCAGTACTTC
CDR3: CASSSTDQGPSSYEQYF

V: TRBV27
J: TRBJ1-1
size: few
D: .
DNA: TGTGCCAGCAGTTTCGTCTCGAACACTGAAGCTTTCTTT
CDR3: CASSFVSNTEAFF

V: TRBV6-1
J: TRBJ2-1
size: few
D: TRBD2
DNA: TGTGCCAGCGGGTTCCGACTAGCGGGGGGACAGCTCTATGAGCAGTTCTTC
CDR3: CASGFRLAGGQLYEQFF

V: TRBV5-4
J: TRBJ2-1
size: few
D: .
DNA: TGTGCCAGCCAAGAGCTACAAGATGAGCAGTTCTTC
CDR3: CASQELQDEQFF

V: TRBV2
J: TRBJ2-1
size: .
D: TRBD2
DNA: TGTGCCAGCAGCGGATTGAGACTAGCGCCCCCGCATCTGAAGTTC
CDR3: CASSGLRLAPPHLKF

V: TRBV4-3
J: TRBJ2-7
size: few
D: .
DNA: TGCGCCAGCAGCCGCTTCCGGGACGGAGACTACGAGCAGTACTTC
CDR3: CASSRFRDGDYEQYF

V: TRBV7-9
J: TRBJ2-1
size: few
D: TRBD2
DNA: TGTGCCAGCAGCTTAACTAGCGGTTTGAGCTCCTACAATGAGCAGTTCTTC
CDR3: CASSLTSGLSSYNEQFF

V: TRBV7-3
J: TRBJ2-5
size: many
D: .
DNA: TGTGCCAGCAGTCGGACGGTAGGAGAGACCCAGTACTTC
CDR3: CASSRTVGETQYF

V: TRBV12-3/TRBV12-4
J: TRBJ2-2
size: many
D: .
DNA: TGTGCCAGCAGTCCGCAGGTTTGGGGTACCACCGGGGAGCTGTTTTTT
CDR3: CASSPQVWGTTGELFF

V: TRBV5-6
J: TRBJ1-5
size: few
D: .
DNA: TGTGCCAGCAGCTCCCCGGGGCAGCCCCAGCATTTT
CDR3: CASSSPGQPQHF